Following are 21 T cell receptor beta chains from one sample sequenced in a study of blood T cell repertoires in COVID-19. Clones were read by immunoSEQ multiplex PCR, and TCRdb kept only the in-frame ones, dropping some. The table includes some 200,000 clones, about 85% detected once. The sample taken for sequencing was peripheral blood. These receptors were taken from a woman in her sixties or seventies who had recovered from COVID-19.

This clone was picked up many times. This chain connects TRBV10-3 to TRBJ1-1; possibly TRBD1 for D (6 bases). Germline-derived CDR1 and CDR2 are ENHRY and SYGVKD. V was clipped by 6 bases and J by 4 bases, with 12 bases between them. This CDR3 region has 13 residues. The DNA for the CDR3 is TGTGCCATCAGACAGGGCGGAGGCACTGAAGCTTTCTTT. As protein: CAIRQGGGTEAFF.

The J gene is TRBJ1-4, the V gene TRBV10-1; 9 bases are shared with TRBD1. CDR1 is WNHNN, CDR2 SYGVQD, per germline (reference sequence). CDR3 length equals 21 residues. After removal of 0 bases from V and 7 bases from J, the junction contained 21 bases not matched to a gene. The chain's CDR3 is CASSESVGQGTERKWSEKLFF. The CDR3 DNA follows: TGCGCCAGCAGTGAGTCGGTGGGACAGGGTACGGAACGTAAGTGGAGTGAAAAACTGTTTTTT.

V gene TRBV21-1 combines with J gene TRBJ1-1. TRBV21-1 is tagged as a pseudogene. The CDR3 length is 9 residues. DNA of the CDR3: TGTGCCAGCACGACGGGAACTTTCTTT. As protein: CASTTGTFF.

The chain uses TRBV5-4 and TRBJ2-2, with 10 positions matching TRBD1. CDR1 is SGHNT and CDR2 is YYREEE in the germline V gene (reference sequence). V shed 3 bases and J 7 bases; nucleotides not matched to a gene: 9. The CDR3 contains 16 residues. CDR3 in amino acids: CASSSSGTGVIGELFF. DNA for the CDR3: TGTGCCAGCAGCTCCTCCGGGACAGGGGTGATCGGGGAGCTGTTTTTT.

The J gene is TRBJ2-6, the V gene TRBV7-9; perhaps TRBD1 as D (5 bases). Germline V gives CDR1 SEHNR, CDR2 FQNEAQ (reference sequence). This CDR3 has 16 residues. V was shortened by 3 bases and J by 0 bases, with 9 bases between the two germline ends. CDR3 nucleotides: TGTGCCAGCAGCTTCCCCAGGGACTCTGGGGCCAACGTCCTGACTTTC. It specifies CASSFPRDSGANVLTF.

The V call is TRBV9, the J call TRBJ1-2; 7 bases agree with TRBD1. Losses at the gene ends were 0 bases for V and 8 bases for J; bases not matched to a gene: 7. From germline, CDR1 is SGDLS and CDR2 YYNGEE. This CDR3 region has 14 residues. DNA of the CDR3: TGTGCCAGCAGCGTAGGGCGGACAGGTCCGGGCTACACCTTC. Amino acid sequence: CASSVGRTGPGYTF.

V usage is TRBV7-9 and J usage is TRBJ1-2; tentatively, D is TRBD1 (5 bases). CDR3 length: 16 amino acids. V was shortened by 0 bases and J by 2 bases, with 13 bases between the two germline ends. CDR1 and CDR2 (germline): SEHNR, FQNEAQ (reference sequence). This chain's CDR3 is CASSLAGGGANYGYTF. The CDR3 DNA is TGTGCCAGCAGCTTAGCAGGTGGAGGGGCCAACTATGGCTACACCTTC.

The rearrangement joins TRBV7-2 to TRBJ2-1; perhaps TRBD2 as D (6 bases). V was trimmed by 2 bases and J by 1 base, leaving 9 bases between them. CDR1 and CDR2 (germline): SGHTA, FQGNSA. The CDR3 extends over 15 amino acids. The CDR3 DNA is TGTGCCAGCAGCTTACAAAGCGGGTCCTACAATGAGCAGTTCTTC. Protein sequence: CASSLQSGSYNEQFF.

The rearrangement links TRBV12-5 to TRBJ2-2; a weak D match, TRBD2 (5 bases). Germline V CDR1 and CDR2: LGHNT, FRNRAP. Trimming removed 7 bases at V and 7 bases at J, with 16 bases between. The CDR3 sequence is 14 residues long. The CDR3 is CASAGIGLIGELFF. CDR3 DNA sequence: TGTGCTAGTGCCGGGATAGGGTTGATCGGGGAGCTGTTTTTT.

This chain uses TRBV11-2 with TRBJ2-5, with 7 bases matching TRBD2. V lost 4 bases to trimming and J lost 5 bases; unmatched junction nucleotides: 10. This CDR3 region has 15 residues. Germline CDR1 SGHAT, CDR2 FQNNGV. CDR3 residues: CASSSPSGVEETQYF. CDR3 nucleotide sequence: TGTGCCAGCAGCTCGCCGAGCGGGGTCGAGGAGACCCAGTACTTC. Full variable domain (rest looked up from reference TRBV11-2 and TRBJ2-5): EAGVAQSPRYKIIEKRQSVAFWCNPISGHATLYWYQQILGQGPKLLIQFQNNGVVDDSQLPKDRFSAERLKGVDSTLKIQPAKLEDSAVYLCASSSPSGVEETQYFGPGTRLLVL.

The rearrangement joins TRBV7-2 to TRBJ2-3; TRBD2 might be the D (7 bases). V lost 5 bases to trimming and J lost 6 bases, with 24 bases between them. The CDR3 is made up of 17 amino acids. Per germline, CDR1 SGHTA and CDR2 FQGNSA. CDR3 loop: CASSPRGGIGDMDTQYF. The CDR3 DNA reads as TGTGCCAGCAGCCCGAGGGGGGGAATCGGGGATATGGATACGCAGTATTTT.

This sequence joins TRBV5-6 and TRBJ2-5, with 7 bases fitting TRBD2. The V gene's germline CDR1 is SGHDT and CDR2 YYEEEE. The CDR3 runs to 15 residues. V shed 2 bases and J 3 bases; nucleotides not matched to a gene: 7. CDR3 in amino acids: CASSFDPRGEETQYF. CDR3 coding DNA: TGTGCCAGCAGCTTTGACCCCCGGGGGGAAGAGACCCAGTACTTC. The whole variable domain, filled in from reference TRBV5-6 and TRBJ2-5, reads DAGVTQSPTHLIKTRGQQVTLRCSPKSGHDTVSWYQQALGQGPQFIFQYYEEEERQRGNFPDRFSGHQFPNYSSELNVNALLLGDSALYLCASSFDPRGEETQYFGPGTRLLVL.

The V call is TRBV5-1, the J call TRBJ2-6; D not resolved. Germline values: CDR1 SGHRS, CDR2 YFSETQ. V lost 7 bases and J 1 base, leaving 9 bases between the germline ends. The CDR3 loop spans 14 amino acids. The CDR3 bases are TGCGCCAGCGGCCCCATATCTGGGGCCAACGTCCTGACTTTC. This translates into CASGPISGANVLTF.

V is TRBV11-2 and J is TRBJ2-5; 8 nucleotides agree with TRBD1. The CDR3 sequence is 13 residues long. The trim removed 5 bases at V and 3 bases at J, leaving 2 bases unmatched. The germline CDR1 and CDR2 sequences are SGHAT and FQNNGV. CDR3 loop: CASSVTGEETQYF. The CDR3 DNA reads as TGTGCCAGCAGCGTGACAGGGGAAGAGACCCAGTACTTC.

The chain uses TRBV6-1 and TRBJ1-4; D remains unclear. V lost 2 bases and J lost 5, with 12 bases in between. The CDR3 contains 15 residues. CDR1 is MNHNS, CDR2 SASEGT, per germline. For the CDR3, the DNA is TGTGCCAGCAGTGAATTTTTGGGAGAAAATGAAAAACTGTTTTTT. Translation gives CASSEFLGENEKLFF.

The chain links TRBV7-9 to TRBJ2-7; D gene unclear. The ends were cut back, 0 bases at V and 6 bases at J, with 12 bases in the middle. CDR3 length: 14 residues. Germline values: CDR1 SEHNR, CDR2 FQNEAQ (reference sequence). CDR3 nucleotides: TGTGCCAGCAGCTTAGCGCGTTCCCCCCTCGAGCAGTACTTC. Residues: CASSLARSPLEQYF.

This chain joins TRBV5-4 and TRBJ2-5; TRBD2 might be the D (6 bases). Germline CDR1 and CDR2: SGHNT and YYREEE (reference sequence). CDR3 length equals 14 residues. V lost 5 bases to trimming and J lost 2 bases, with 13 bases between them. CDR3 sequence reads: CASRRDFPQETQYF. The CDR3 DNA reads TGTGCCAGCAGGCGGGACTTCCCACAAGAGACCCAGTACTTC. Variable domain in full (rest from reference TRBV5-4 and TRBJ2-5): ETGVTQSPTHLIKTRGQQVTLRCSSQSGHNTVSWYQQALGQGPQFIFQYYREEENGRGNFPPRFSGLQFPNYSSELNVNALELDDSALYLCASRRDFPQETQYFGPGTRLLVL.

The chain has TRBV11-3 and TRBJ2-2, with TRBD2 as a possible D gene (5 bases). The CDR3 has 15 residues. V was trimmed by 0 bases and J by 7 bases, leaving 12 bases between them. Looked up from germline, CDR1 is SGHNT and CDR2 is YENEEA. The CDR3 coding sequence is TGTGCCAGCAGCTTAGAAGGAGGTGGAGGCGGGGAGCTGTTTTTT. Its protein product is CASSLEGGGGGELFF.

The table lists this clone with a few counts. The rearrangement joins TRBV19 to TRBJ2-2; D is ambiguous. Trimming cost V 4 bases and J 3 bases, with 3 bases left between them. This CDR3 has 12 residues. CDR1 LNHDA and CDR2 SQIVND come from the germline V gene (reference sequence). The CDR3 DNA reads TGTGCCAGTAGTACGGACACCGGGGAGCTGTTTTTT. Protein product: CASSTDTGELFF.

This chain joins TRBV6-2 or TRBV6-3 and TRBJ2-1, with 11 positions matching TRBD2. Trimming at V came to 5 bases and at J to 13 bases, leaving 4 bases not matched to a gene. The CDR3 is 12 amino acids. In germline, CDR1 is MNHEY, CDR2 SVGEGT. The CDR3: CASSTLAGVQFF. CDR3 DNA: TGTGCCAGCAGTACACTAGCGGGGGTTCAGTTCTTC.

The gene calls are TRBV11-3 and TRBJ2-7; no definite D call. V lost 0 bases, J lost 1 base, and 16 bases lay in between. From germline, CDR1 is SGHNT and CDR2 YENEEA. This CDR3 contains 17 residues. As DNA, the CDR3 is TGTGCCAGCAGCTTAGATGATCGGTTATCGTGGTCCTACGAGCAGTACTTC. Amino acid sequence: CASSLDDRLSWSYEQYF. Supplemented by reference TRBV11-3 and TRBJ2-7, the full variable domain reads EAGVVQSPRYKIIEKKQPVAFWCNPISGHNTLYWYLQNLGQGPELLIRYENEEAVDDSQLPKDRFSAERLKGVDSTLKIQPAELGDSAVYLCASSLDDRLSWSYEQYFGPGTRLTVT.